This T cell receptor beta chain derives from a study of shared clonotypes between healthy human individuals. Using immunoSEQ multiplex PCR, the repertoire was profiled, and TCRdb retains in-frame clones only, with some absent. Here the sample spans more than 450,000 clones, less than 85% being singletons. Trimming removed 0 bases at V and 4 bases at J, with 11 bases between. CDR1 is SGHDT and CDR2 is YYEEEE in the germline V gene. This CDR3 has 15 amino acids. Source material: PBMCs. The chain combines TRBV5-6 with TRBJ2-1; maybe TRBD2 (6 bases). The origin of this receptor is a woman in her thirties or forties in good health. Some clones in this sample may be carry-over from other donors' samples. The CDR3 sequence is CASSLGLESYNEQFF. The CDR3 DNA reads TGTGCCAGCAGCTTGGGACTAGAGAGTTACAATGAGCAGTTCTTC. The variable domain in full, completed from reference TRBV5-6 and TRBJ2-1, reads DAGVTQSPTHLIKTRGQQVTLRCSPKSGHDTVSWYQQALGQGPQFIFQYYEEEERQRGNFPDRFSGHQFPNYSSELNVNALLLGDSALYLCASSLGLESYNEQFFGPGTRLTVL.